Many counts were recorded for the clone carrying this T cell receptor (beta chain). The sample belongs to a study of T cells in Graves' hyperthyroidism and ophthalmopathy. TCR beta CDR3 region amplification was performed from RNA transcripts. Researchers ran a first-round RT-PCR on the TCR CDR3 using the HTBI primer set. TCRdb re-derived calls from the multiplex PCR reads in MiXCR, one entry per CDR3 protein. The table includes about 200,000 distinct CDR3 sequences, about a sixth detected once. CDR1 and CDR2 from the germline V gene are SGHVS and FNYEAQ. CDR3 length: 15 amino acids. V lost 5 bases and J lost 3, with 17 bases in between.

The sequenced material came from blood. This TCR derives from a woman aged 50 to 65 with Graves' hyperthyroidism. This sequence joins TRBV7-6 and TRBJ2-7, with no clear D. In DNA, the CDR3 is TGTGCCAGCAGCCCTAGTTTCTCCAACCACTACGAGCAGTACTTC. Amino acid sequence: CASSPSFSNHYEQYF.